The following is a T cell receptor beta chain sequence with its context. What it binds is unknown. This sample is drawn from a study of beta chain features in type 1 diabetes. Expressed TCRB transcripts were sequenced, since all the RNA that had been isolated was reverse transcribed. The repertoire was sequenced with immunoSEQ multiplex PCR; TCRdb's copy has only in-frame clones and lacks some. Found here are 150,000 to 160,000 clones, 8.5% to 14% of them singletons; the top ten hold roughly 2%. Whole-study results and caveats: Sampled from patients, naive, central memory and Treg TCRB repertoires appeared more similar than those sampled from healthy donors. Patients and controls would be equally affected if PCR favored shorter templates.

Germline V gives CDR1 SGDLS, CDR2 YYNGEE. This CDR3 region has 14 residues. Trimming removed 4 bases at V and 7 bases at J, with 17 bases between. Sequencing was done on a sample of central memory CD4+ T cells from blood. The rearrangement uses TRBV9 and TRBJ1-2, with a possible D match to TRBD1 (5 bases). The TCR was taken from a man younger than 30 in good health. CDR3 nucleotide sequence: TGTGCCAGCAGCTCGGTGACAGCTAGGACTGGCTACACCTTC. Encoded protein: CASSSVTARTGYTF.